This T cell receptor (beta chain) was retrieved from a study of kidney transplant recipient with SARS-CoV-2 infection. MiXCR, run by TCRdb on the reads, gives a single entry per CDR3 protein. The sample yields 200,000 to 300,000 distinct CDR3 sequences, around 26% seen once. This clonotype has a count of ten or more. Germline loops: CDR1 PRHDT, CDR2 FYEKMQ (reference sequence). V was clipped by 0 bases and J by 5 bases, with 4 bases between them. This CDR3 has 12 amino acids. The sequence derives from a young adult male patient who had COVID-19 and was a kidney transplant recipient. The graft donor may be the source of some T cells. Source: a blood sample, taken at baseline and on roughly day 110 from a kidney transplant recipient. The rearrangement links TRBV13 to TRBJ2-5; D unresolved. CDR3 DNA: TGTGCCAGCAGCTTAGGACGGGAGACCCAGTACTTC. This sequence encodes CASSLGRETQYF.